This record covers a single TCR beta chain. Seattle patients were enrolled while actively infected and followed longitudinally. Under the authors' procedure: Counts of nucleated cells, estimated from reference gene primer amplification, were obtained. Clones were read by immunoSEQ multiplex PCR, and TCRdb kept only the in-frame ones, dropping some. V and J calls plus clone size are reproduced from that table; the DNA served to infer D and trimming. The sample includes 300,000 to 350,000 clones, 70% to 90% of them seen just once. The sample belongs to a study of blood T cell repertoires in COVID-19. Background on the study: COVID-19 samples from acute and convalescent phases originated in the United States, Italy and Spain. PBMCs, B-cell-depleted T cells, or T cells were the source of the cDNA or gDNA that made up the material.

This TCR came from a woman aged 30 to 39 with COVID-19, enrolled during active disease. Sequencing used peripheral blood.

This chain's CDR3 is CASSPGQGPNTGELFF. The DNA of the CDR3 is TGTGCCAGCAGCCCGGGACAGGGGCCGAACACCGGGGAGCTGTTTTTT. V usage is TRBV11-2 and J usage is TRBJ2-2; 10 bases align to TRBD1. With V trimmed by 5 bases and J by 0 bases, 3 bases remained unmatched. The germline gives CDR1 SGHAT, CDR2 FQNNGV. This CDR3 is built from 16 residues.